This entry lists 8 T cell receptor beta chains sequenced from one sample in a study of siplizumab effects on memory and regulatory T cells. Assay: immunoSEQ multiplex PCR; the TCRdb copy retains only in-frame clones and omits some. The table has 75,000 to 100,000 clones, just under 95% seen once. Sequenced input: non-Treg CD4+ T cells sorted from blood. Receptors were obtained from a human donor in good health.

Here the CDR3 reads CASSLSVRRELFF. The CDR3 DNA sequence: TGTGCCAGCAGTTTATCGGTCAGGCGGGAGCTGTTTTTT. The rearrangement uses TRBV27 and TRBJ2-2; D ambiguous. This CDR3 has 13 residues. Germline V CDR1 and CDR2: MNHEY, SMNVEV (reference sequence). V dropped 0 bases and J dropped 9 bases, with 8 bases sitting between them.

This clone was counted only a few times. The CDR3 DNA sequence: TGTGCCAGCAGTCACCTCGCGACGGAGACCCAGTACTTC. Protein product: CASSHLATETQYF. The V call is TRBV14, the J call TRBJ2-5; D is uncertain. Germline CDR1 and CDR2: SGHDN and FVKESK. Trimming left V 6 bases short and J 5 bases short, with 13 bases between. The CDR3 runs 13 residues.

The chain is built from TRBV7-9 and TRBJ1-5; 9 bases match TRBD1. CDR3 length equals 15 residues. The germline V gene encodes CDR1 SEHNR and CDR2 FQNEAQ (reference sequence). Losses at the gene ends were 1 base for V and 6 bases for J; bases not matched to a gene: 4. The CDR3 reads CASSLGTGVGQPQHF. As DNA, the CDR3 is TGTGCCAGCAGCTTAGGGACAGGGGTGGGTCAGCCCCAGCATTTT.

The CDR3 loop is CASKKGQPQETQYF. DNA for the CDR3: TGTGCCAGCAAAAAGGGACAGCCTCAAGAGACCCAGTACTTC. The chain couples TRBV2 to TRBJ2-5; 7 positions agree with TRBD1. There are 14 residues in the CDR3. CDR1 is SNHLY and CDR2 is FYNNEI in the germline V gene. The V segment lost 7 bases and the J segment 2 bases; nucleotides outside the gene matches: 7.

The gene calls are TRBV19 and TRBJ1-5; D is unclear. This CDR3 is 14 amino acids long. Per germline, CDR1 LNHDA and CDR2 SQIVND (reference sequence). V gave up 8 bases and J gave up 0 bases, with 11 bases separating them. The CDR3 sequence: CASYRTGSNQPQHF. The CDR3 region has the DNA TGTGCCAGTTATCGGACGGGTAGCAATCAGCCCCAGCATTTT.

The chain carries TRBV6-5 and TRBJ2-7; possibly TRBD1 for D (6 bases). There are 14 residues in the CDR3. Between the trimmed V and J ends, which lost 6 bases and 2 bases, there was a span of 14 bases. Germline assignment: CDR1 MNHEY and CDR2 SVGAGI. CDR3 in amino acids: CASRLESGAYEQYF. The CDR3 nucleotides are TGTGCCAGCAGGCTCGAATCAGGGGCCTACGAGCAGTACTTC.

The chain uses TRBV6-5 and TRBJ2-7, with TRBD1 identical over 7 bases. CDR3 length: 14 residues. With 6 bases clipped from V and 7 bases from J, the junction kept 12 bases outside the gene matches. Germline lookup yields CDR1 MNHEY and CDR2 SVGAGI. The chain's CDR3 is CASSRLGTAHEQYF. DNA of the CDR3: TGTGCCAGCAGCCGACTCGGGACAGCTCATGAGCAGTACTTC.

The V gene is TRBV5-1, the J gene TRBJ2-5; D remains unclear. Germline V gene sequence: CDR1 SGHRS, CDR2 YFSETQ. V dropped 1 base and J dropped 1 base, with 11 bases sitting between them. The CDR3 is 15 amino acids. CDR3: CASSLSGSPQETQYF. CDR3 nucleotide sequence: TGCGCCAGCAGCTTGTCTGGCAGCCCCCAAGAGACCCAGTACTTC.